This entry lists 14 T cell receptor beta chains sequenced from one sample in a study of identical twins. TCRdb used MiXCR to reprocess the 5' RACE reads, holding one entry per CDR3 protein. The sample has approximately 240,000 distinct CDR3 sequences, around 15% seen once. The sample comprised memory (CD45RO+) T cells sorted from blood. These receptors came from a young woman in good health.

The gene calls are TRBV5-1 and TRBJ2-1; D may be TRBD2 (5 bases). The germline V and J ends were trimmed by 6 bases and 0 bases, with 7 bases remaining between them. CDR1 SGHRS and CDR2 YFSETQ come from the germline V gene. This CDR3 is 13 amino acids long. As DNA, the CDR3 is TGCGCCAGCACCCGGGACTCCTACAATGAGCAGTTCTTC. Translated: CASTRDSYNEQFF.

This clonotype has more than one count but fewer than ten. This chain joins TRBV20-1 and TRBJ2-5, with 10 positions matching TRBD2. Losses at the gene ends were 2 bases for V and 2 bases for J; bases not matched to a gene: 5. The germline gives CDR1 DFQATT, CDR2 SNEGSKA (reference sequence). This CDR3 is built from 15 residues. CDR3 bases: TGCAGTGCTAGACCATCTAGCGGGAGTCAAGAGACCCAGTACTTC. Its protein is CSARPSSGSQETQYF.

This clonotype was observed at least ten times. The chain is built from TRBV29-1 and TRBJ2-2; the match to TRBD2 covers 9 bases. The CDR3 is made up of 14 amino acids. Germline lookup yields CDR1 SQVTM and CDR2 ANQGSEA. Losses at the gene ends were 7 bases for V and 2 bases for J; bases not matched to a gene: 5. DNA of the CDR3: TGCAGCGCTAGCGGGACAGCCAACACCGGGGAGCTGTTTTTT. Its translation is CSASGTANTGELFF.

This clonotype was seen a few times. This chain joins TRBV10-3 and TRBJ1-1; D perhaps matches TRBD1 (6 bases). CDR3 length equals 13 residues. With 6 bases removed from V and 2 bases from J, the gap between germline ends came to 10 bases. Germline V gene sequence: CDR1 ENHRY, CDR2 SYGVKD. CDR3 loop: CAIRGTQNTEAFF. In nucleotides, the CDR3 is TGTGCCATCAGGGGGACACAAAACACTGAAGCTTTCTTT.

Only a few counts were recorded for this clonotype. CDR3 DNA: TGTGCCAGCAGTTTTGTAATGTGGGTCGGGATAGTAAATGAGCAGTTCTTC. It is translated as CASSFVMWVGIVNEQFF. The chain couples TRBV12-3 or TRBV12-4 to TRBJ2-1; a possible D gene is TRBD2 (5 bases). There are 17 residues in the CDR3. V was clipped by 3 bases and J by 7 bases, with 22 bases between them.

This clonotype was detected ten times or more. V gene TRBV5-1 combines with J gene TRBJ2-1; 7 nucleotides align to TRBD2. V was clipped by 5 bases and J by 9 bases; unmatched bases: 14. Germline V gene sequence: CDR1 SGHRS, CDR2 YFSETQ. This CDR3 is built from 15 residues. CDR3 bases: TGCGCCAGCAGGACGGTGGGAGGGCCTCTAAGTGAGCAGTTCTTC. It is translated as CASRTVGGPLSEQFF. The entire variable domain, with the rest obtained from reference TRBV5-1 and TRBJ2-1, is as follows: KAGVTQTPRYLIKTRGQQVTLSCSPISGHRSVSWYQQTPGQGLQFLFEYFSETQRNKGNFPGRFSGRQFSNSRSEMNVSTLELGDSALYLCASRTVGGPLSEQFFGPGTRLTVL.

This clonotype was detected ten times or more. The rearrangement joins TRBV12-3 or TRBV12-4 to TRBJ2-2; D gene uncertain. CDR3 length: 15 amino acids. The V end lost 5 bases, the J end lost 6 bases, and 16 bases lay between the germline ends. The CDR3: CASSLRAPGPGELFF. In nucleotides, the CDR3 is TGTGCCAGCAGTCTCCGGGCCCCGGGCCCCGGGGAGCTGTTTTTT.

The genes are TRBV3-1 and TRBJ1-1; D is unresolved. In germline, CDR1 is LGHDT, CDR2 YNNKEL (reference sequence). The CDR3 has 15 amino acids. Trimming took 7 bases from V and 9 from J, leaving 24 bases between them. CDR3 residues: CASTRELNVMTQAFF. The CDR3 coding sequence is TGTGCCAGCACCAGAGAGTTGAACGTAATGACTCAAGCTTTCTTT.

The chain joins TRBV3-1 to TRBJ2-2, with TRBD2 identical over 7 bases. J gave up 7 bases and V 3 bases, and 2 bases lay outside the gene matches. From germline, CDR1 is LGHDT and CDR2 YNNKEL (reference sequence). The CDR3 contains 13 residues. The CDR3 here is CASSQWTSGELFF. In nucleotides, the CDR3 is TGTGCCAGCAGCCAGTGGACTAGCGGGGAGCTGTTTTTT.

This clonotype was detected many times. The V call is TRBV7-9, the J call TRBJ1-1; perhaps TRBD1 as D (5 bases). This CDR3 region has 14 residues. Trimming shortened V by 2 bases and J by 3 bases, and 10 bases separated the two germline ends. Germline-derived CDR1 and CDR2 are SEHNR and FQNEAQ (reference sequence). In nucleotides, the CDR3 is TGTGCCAGCAGCTTACGGGGACCTTACACTGAAGCTTTCTTT. Its protein product is CASSLRGPYTEAFF.

This clonotype has more than one count but fewer than ten. This chain uses TRBV2 with TRBJ2-7; possible D gene TRBD2, 6 bases. The CDR3 runs to 17 residues. Germline lookup yields CDR1 SNHLY and CDR2 FYNNEI. Between the trimmed V and J ends, which lost 4 bases and 0 bases, there was a span of 19 bases. The CDR3 sequence is CASSGRVYSGLSYEQYF. The CDR3, as DNA: TGTGCCAGCAGTGGCCGCGTGTATAGCGGCCTCTCCTACGAGCAGTACTTC. Full variable domain (rest looked up from reference TRBV2 and TRBJ2-7): EPEVTQTPSHQVTQMGQEVILRCVPISNHLYFYWYRQILGQKVEFLVSFYNNEISEKSEIFDDQFSVERPDGSNFTLKIRSTKLEDSAMYFCASSGRVYSGLSYEQYFGPGTRLTVT.

Ten or more counts support this clonotype. V and J are TRBV20-1 and TRBJ1-1; D unclear. This CDR3 region has 12 residues. The V gene's germline CDR1 is DFQATT and CDR2 SNEGSKA (reference sequence). V lost 3 bases and J 4 bases, leaving 9 bases between the germline ends. The CDR3 DNA sequence: TGCAGTGCTAGGGAGGGTGGCACTGAAGCTTTCTTT. Amino acids: CSAREGGTEAFF.

In its sample, this clonotype was seen many times. The chain recombines TRBV9 with TRBJ2-3; weak D call: TRBD2 (6 bases). Per germline, CDR1 SGDLS and CDR2 YYNGEE. The ends were cut back, 2 bases at V and 0 bases at J, with 10 bases in the middle. The CDR3 length is 15 residues. In nucleotides, the CDR3 is TGTGCCAGCAGCGTGCTGGGGGGAAGCACAGATACGCAGTATTTT. It is translated as CASSVLGGSTDTQYF. Complete variable domain (other parts from reference TRBV9 and TRBJ2-3): DSGVTQTPKHLITATGQRVTLRCSPRSGDLSVYWYQQSLDQGLQFLIQYYNGEERAKGNILERFSAQQFPDLHSELNLSSLELGDSALYFCASSVLGGSTDTQYFGPGTRLTVL.

V is TRBV24-1 and J is TRBJ2-1; possibly TRBD1 or TRBD2 for D (5 bases each). The CDR3 contains 15 residues. Germline-derived CDR1 and CDR2 are KGHDR and SFDVKD. Between the trimmed V and J ends, which lost 3 bases and 8 bases, there was a span of 16 bases. The CDR3 is CATSDAGTLVDEQFF. The CDR3 coding sequence is TGTGCCACCAGTGATGCCGGGACCCTAGTGGATGAGCAGTTCTTC.